The next 11 T cell receptor beta chains were all read from a single sample in a study of monozygotic twins with inflammatory bowel disease. TCRdb reprocessed the 5' RACE reads; each CDR3 protein has one entry and no DNA is given. This listing includes 110,000 to 150,000 distinct CDR3 sequences. The sequenced material came from blood. Receptors were obtained from a human donor with ulcerative colitis or Crohn's disease, or a healthy co-twin of an affected twin (not recorded which).

This chain links TRBV5-1 with TRBJ1-1. Germline values: CDR1 SGHRS, CDR2 YFSETQ. CDR3 size: 14 residues. The CDR3 sequence: CASSPIREPTEAFF.

This chain links TRBV5-6 with TRBJ2-4. Germline assignment: CDR1 SGHDT and CDR2 YYEEEE. The CDR3 spans 15 residues. CDR3 region: CASSLTVVAKNIQYF.

J is TRBJ2-7 and V is TRBV7-3. The CDR3 totals 17 residues. CDR1 is SGHTA and CDR2 is FQGTGA in the germline V gene. The CDR3 is CASSPYGGTGRAYEQYF.

The gene calls are TRBV29-1 and TRBJ1-5; the D gene TCRdb calls, TRBD1, cannot be checked with no DNA. The germline CDR1 and CDR2 sequences are SQVTM and ANQGSEA. This CDR3 region has 14 residues. The CDR3 here is CSVDGTGGNQPQHF.

The V gene is TRBV7-2, the J gene TRBJ2-1; as DNA is missing, the TRBD2 call by TCRdb cannot be tested. The CDR3 contains 15 residues. CDR1 is SGHTA and CDR2 is FQGNSA in the germline V gene. CDR3 residues: CASSISGTSGRSKFF.

The V call is TRBV5-1, the J call TRBJ2-1; with no DNA, the TCRdb D assignment of TRBD2 cannot be verified. CDR1 and CDR2 (germline): SGHRS, YFSETQ. This CDR3 spans 15 amino acids. The CDR3 here is CASSRTSGVGNEQFF.

The V and J genes are TRBV6-1 and TRBJ1-1; TCRdb reports TRBD1, a call that lacks DNA to check it against. The CDR3 covers 15 residues. Germline lookup yields CDR1 MNHNS and CDR2 SASEGT. The CDR3 sequence: CASSEALGGRPEAFF.

CDR3 region: CATSRDLQPQHF. The chain links TRBV15 to TRBJ1-5. Germline V gene sequence: CDR1 LNHNV, CDR2 YYDKDF (reference sequence). The CDR3 loop spans 12 amino acids.

V gene TRBV6-1 combines with J gene TRBJ2-7; without DNA, the TCRdb call of TRBD2 cannot be checked. This CDR3 is 15 amino acids long. Looked up from germline, CDR1 is MNHNS and CDR2 is SASEGT. The CDR3 is CASRGGLADSYEQYF.

The V and J genes are TRBV19 and TRBJ2-1; TCRdb reports TRBD2, a call that lacks DNA to check it against. CDR1 and CDR2 from the germline V gene are LNHDA and SQIVND (reference sequence). The CDR3 sequence is 17 residues long. The CDR3 here is CASSPFAGGSSYNEQFF.

V is TRBV30 and J is TRBJ1-2; the TRBD1 assignment by TCRdb is unverifiable without DNA. Germline lookup yields CDR1 GTSNPN and CDR2 SVGIG (reference sequence). The CDR3 is made up of 13 amino acids. CDR3 amino acids: CAWCPSGNYGYTF.